Following are 9 T cell receptor beta chains from one sample sequenced in a study of tumor and adjacent non-tumor tissue in lung cancer. The template was RNA from unsorted bulk tissue. TCRbeta libraries were built with three rounds of nested PCR, modified from ARM-PCR. In TCRdb, the multiplex PCR reads were re-called with MiXCR into one record per CDR3 protein. The repertoire holds over 100,000 distinct CDR3 sequences, with roughly 74% as singletons. Specimen: lung tumor tissue. Receptors originate from a woman aged 55-69 years with non-small cell lung cancer.

Regarding this clonotype: This may stem from a read error, because a much larger clone lies one nucleotide away. The chain recombines TRBV6-6 with TRBJ2-5; TRBD2 matches at 9 bases. Germline CDR1 reads MNHNY; CDR2 reads SVGAGI (reference sequence). This CDR3 region has 15 residues. Written as DNA, the CDR3 is TGTGCCAGCAGTGCGCGCGGGGGGGCAGTGGAGACCCGGTACTTC. Translated, it gives CASSARGGAVETRYF.

The chain employs TRBV4-1 and TRBJ2-5, with 7 nucleotides matching TRBD2. The CDR3 contains 15 residues. Germline trimming cut 1 base from V and 5 bases from J; bases unmatched to any gene: 7. Germline CDR1 reads MGHRA; CDR2 reads YSYEKL. Written as DNA, the CDR3 is TGCGCCAGCAGCCAAGTTATGGGAGGGTTGGAGACCCAGTACTTC. Encoded protein: CASSQVMGGLETQYF.

The rearrangement joins TRBV11-1 to TRBJ1-5; TRBD2 is a possible D gene (6 bases). The DNA end is a closer match to TRBJ2-3, so the J assignment may be wrong. Germline assignment: CDR1 SGHAT and CDR2 FQDESV (reference sequence). This CDR3 has 13 amino acids. CDR3 loop: CASSLVGGLPQYF. CDR3 bases: TGTGCCAGCAGCTTGGTGGGAGGTCTGCCCCAGTATTTT.

Remarks on this clonotype: One end of the junction is discordant with germline, which a read error may explain. The CDR3 sequence is CIVSSIGLAKNIQYF. The CDR3 nucleotides are TGCATTGTCTCGTCAATAGGGCTAGCCAAAAACATTCAGTATTTC. The genes are TRBV20-1 and TRBJ2-4, with D tentatively TRBD2 (5 bases). The CDR3 runs 15 residues. Looked up from germline, CDR1 is DFQATT and CDR2 is SNEGSKA (reference sequence).

As to this clonotype: Being one base from a much bigger clone, this may be a read error. J is TRBJ2-3 and V is TRBV6-2 or TRBV6-3; TRBD1 might be the D (6 bases). The length of the CDR3 is 15 residues. The V and J ends lost 5 bases and 3 bases respectively, with 15 bases between them. Germline V gene sequence: CDR1 MNHEY, CDR2 SVGEGT. CDR3 sequence reads: CASSPDEGVTDTQYF. CDR3 DNA sequence: TGTGCCAGCAGTCCGGACGAGGGGGTGACAGATACGCAGTATTTT.

About this clonotype: One end of the junction is discordant with germline, which a read error may explain. This chain uses TRBV6-5 with TRBJ1-6; 7 bases align to TRBD1. Germline CDR1 MNHEY, CDR2 SVGAGI. The CDR3 totals 15 residues. The CDR3 region has the DNA TGTGCCAGCGGTTACCTAGGGGGCTGGGATTCACCCCTCCAGTTT. Translated: CASGYLGGWDSPLQF.

On this clonotype itself: A read error is possible here, since a much larger clone lies one base away. The rearrangement links TRBV28 to TRBJ2-2; the D gene is possibly TRBD2 (6 bases). The germline V gene has CDR1 MDHEN and CDR2 SYDVKM. This CDR3 has 14 amino acids. The CDR3 loop reads CASSLRGTDGEQFF. CDR3 nucleotide sequence: TGTGCCAGCAGTCTCCGGGGGACGGACGGGGAGCAGTTTTTT.

The sample holds one count of this clonotype. Relative to the germline gene, one junction end is altered; a read error may explain this. The V and J genes are TRBV6-2 or TRBV6-3 and TRBJ1-4; D possibly corresponds to TRBD1 (6 bases). Germline CDR1 is MNHEY and CDR2 is SVGEGT. CDR3 length: 14 amino acids. The CDR3 DNA reads TGTGCCAGCTGCCCCGAACAGGGAAATGAAAAATTGTTTTTT. Protein: CASCPEQGNEKLFF.

Comment on this clonotype: Since no conserved phenylalanine or tryptophan closes the CDR3, a read error is the likely cause. The chain employs TRBV29-1 and TRBJ1-2, with 7 nucleotides matching TRBD1. This CDR3 spans 16 amino acids. V lost 0 bases, J lost 8 bases, and 15 bases stayed unmatched. Germline assignment: CDR1 SQVTM and CDR2 ANQGSEA. The CDR3 reads CSVEENYRGPRGGYTL. CDR3 DNA: TGCAGCGTTGAAGAAAATTACAGGGGACCAAGAGGGGGCTACACCTTA.